This T cell receptor (beta chain) was found in a study of identical twins. MiXCR, run by TCRdb on the 5' RACE reads, gives a single entry per CDR3 protein. The table lists approximately 550,000 distinct CDR3 sequences, around 22% of them singletons. This clonotype has more than one count but fewer than ten. Antigen unknown. Regarding the study as a whole: Cord blood's abundant beta clonotypes had fewer insertions, unlike memory repertoires.

Germline V gene sequence: CDR1 DFQATT, CDR2 SNEGSKA (reference sequence). V shed 6 bases and J 3 bases; nucleotides not matched to a gene: 6. This CDR3 spans 14 amino acids. This sample was shared with a second study, whose subject was yellow fever vaccine responses in identical twins.

The material sequenced was CD4+ T cells sorted from blood. The TCR originated in a woman aged 18 to 35 in good health. The V gene is TRBV20-1, the J gene TRBJ2-1; 9 bases are shared with TRBD2. The CDR3 protein is CSATTSGDYNEQFF. The CDR3 DNA sequence: TGCAGTGCCACGACTAGCGGAGACTACAATGAGCAGTTCTTC.